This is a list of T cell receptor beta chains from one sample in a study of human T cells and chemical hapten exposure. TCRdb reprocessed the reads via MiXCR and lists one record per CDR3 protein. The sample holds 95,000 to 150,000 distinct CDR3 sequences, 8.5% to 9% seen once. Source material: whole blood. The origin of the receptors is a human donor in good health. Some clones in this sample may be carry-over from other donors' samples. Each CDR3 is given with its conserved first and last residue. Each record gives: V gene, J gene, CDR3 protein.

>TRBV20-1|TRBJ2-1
CSAESIDRANEQFF
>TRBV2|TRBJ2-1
CASSGGTGPHNEQFF
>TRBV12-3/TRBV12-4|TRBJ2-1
CAAGLTYNEQFF
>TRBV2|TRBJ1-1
CASSPRGTLMNTEAFF
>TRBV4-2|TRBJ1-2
CASSQFPGGAGPGGYTF
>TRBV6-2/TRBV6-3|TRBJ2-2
CASSRSTGTGYTGELFF
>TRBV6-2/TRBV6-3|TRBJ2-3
CASSYELAGGLGTDTQYF
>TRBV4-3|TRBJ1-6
CASSQGPINSPLHF
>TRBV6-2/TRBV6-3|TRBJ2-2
CASRAVRGRPGELFF
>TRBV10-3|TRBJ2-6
CAISEPGQGAGANVLTF
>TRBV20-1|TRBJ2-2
CSARDQRGPGELFF
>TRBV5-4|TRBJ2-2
CASSRRVIGELFF
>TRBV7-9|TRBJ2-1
CASSPTGFEQFF
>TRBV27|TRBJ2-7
CASSLSGLDEQYF
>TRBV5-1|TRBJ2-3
CASSSRTGYGTDTQYF
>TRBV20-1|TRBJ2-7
CSARDLASGGYEQYF
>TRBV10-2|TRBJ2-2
CASRKTSGANTGELFF
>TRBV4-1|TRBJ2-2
CASSQFLPGTNTGELFF
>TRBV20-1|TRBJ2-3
CSARSGTNTDTQYF
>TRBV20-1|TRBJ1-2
CSAAFSRTYGYTF
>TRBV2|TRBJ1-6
CASSEAGVRNSPLHF
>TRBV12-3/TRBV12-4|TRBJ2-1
CASSPQWVGTGEQFF
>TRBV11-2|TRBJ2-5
CASSLEGWGKGETQYF
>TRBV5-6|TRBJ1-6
CASSQPGRSYNSPLHF
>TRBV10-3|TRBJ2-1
CAISSGGAGEQFF
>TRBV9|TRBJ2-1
CASSPSRLAGEGYNEQFF
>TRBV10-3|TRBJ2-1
CAISAESVSYNEQFF
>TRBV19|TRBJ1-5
CASSSDRANVF
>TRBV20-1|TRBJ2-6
CSARVPGANVLTF
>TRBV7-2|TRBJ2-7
CASSLTPRDEQYF
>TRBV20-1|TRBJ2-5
CSSQKDGLAGPQYF
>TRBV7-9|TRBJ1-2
CAGKQGRSYGYTF
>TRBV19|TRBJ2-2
CASSIDPGHLTGELFF
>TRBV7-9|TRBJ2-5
CASSQLTIQETQYF
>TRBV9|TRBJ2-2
CASSAGSGRAGELFF
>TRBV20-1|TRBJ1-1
CSARDRDRGTEAFF
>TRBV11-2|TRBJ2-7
CASSQPYEQYF
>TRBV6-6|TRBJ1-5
CASSPTKLWTQDQPQHF
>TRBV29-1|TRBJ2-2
CSVGLAGGIGELFF
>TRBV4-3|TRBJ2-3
CASSQVEVSDTQYF
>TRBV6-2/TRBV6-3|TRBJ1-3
CASSYSPVSGNTIYF
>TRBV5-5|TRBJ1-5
CASSQLSDNQPQHF
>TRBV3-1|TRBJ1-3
CASSQVEGHGNTIYF
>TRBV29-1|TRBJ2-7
CSARDGSYEQYF
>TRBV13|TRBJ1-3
CASSIYGNTIYF
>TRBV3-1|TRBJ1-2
CASSQDLGTGKNYGYTF
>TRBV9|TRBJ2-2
CASSAQQATGELFF
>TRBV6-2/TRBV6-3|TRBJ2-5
CASSLKHQELQETQYF
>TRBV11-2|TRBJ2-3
CASSLGVTDTQYF
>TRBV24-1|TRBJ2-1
CATSGGGTSGKVEQFF
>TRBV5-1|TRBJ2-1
CVSSLGLAGVGAINEQFF
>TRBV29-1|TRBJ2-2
CSVEEGGRWATGELFF
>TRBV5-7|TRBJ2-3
CASSFPTSTDTQYF
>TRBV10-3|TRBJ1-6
CAISDPRTGENSPLHF
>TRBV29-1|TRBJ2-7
CSVEGGGNTYEQYF
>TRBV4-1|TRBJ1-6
CASSQVGLTRSPLHF
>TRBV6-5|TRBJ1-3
CASSSWPGQGSGNTIYF